One TCR beta chain is described in this entry. This record comes from a study of blood T cell repertoires in COVID-19. Turning to the study itself: Acute and convalescent COVID-19 specimens originated in the United States, Italy and Spain. The analysed material was cDNA or gDNA that came from T cells, B-cell-depleted T cells, or PBMCs.

CDR1 is KGHSH and CDR2 is LQKENI in the germline V gene. V lost 5 bases and J lost 0; bases outside the gene matches: 12. This CDR3 contains 18 residues. Libraries were prepared by immunoSEQ multiplex PCR; TCRdb keeps only in-frame clonotypes and omits some of them. In the table there are about 200,000 clones, 70% to 90% of which are singletons. The sequenced material came from peripheral blood. This clonotype originated in a man aged 50 to 59 with acute or convalescent COVID-19. V gene TRBV18 combines with J gene TRBJ1-1, with TRBD1 identical over 10 bases. CDR3 in amino acids: CASSAALGQGFMNTEAFF. DNA of the CDR3: TGTGCCAGCTCAGCGGCCTTGGGACAGGGGTTTATGAACACTGAAGCTTTCTTT.